The clone carrying this TCR beta chain was recorded at least ten times. What it recognizes is unknown. The V gene's germline CDR1 is LGHNA and CDR2 YSLEER. This CDR3 has 14 residues. Trimming left V 4 bases short and J 8 bases short, with 14 bases between. TCRdb used MiXCR to reprocess the 5' RACE reads, holding one entry per CDR3 protein. The data hold around 99,000 distinct CDR3 sequences, with 13% to 15% observed a single time. The record originates from a study of T-cell memory formation after mild COVID-19. Whole-study context: The study found TCR clusters largely donor specific.

Regarding the study as a whole: Mainly CM and EM harbored the contracting CD4+ clones; mainly EMRA harbored the CD8+ ones.

Sequences were obtained from PBMCs or a T cell subset sorted from them (not recorded which). The rearrangement joins TRBV4-3 to TRBJ1-4, with a tentative D call TRBD1 (5 bases). This clonotype originated in a man aged 18-30 years who had mild COVID-19 (a few samples of this study predate the infection). Cell type and time point are not known. CDR3 nucleotides: TGCGCCAGCAGCCGAGCACGTGGGGGGGAAAAACTGTTTTTT. Translation: CASSRARGGEKLFF.